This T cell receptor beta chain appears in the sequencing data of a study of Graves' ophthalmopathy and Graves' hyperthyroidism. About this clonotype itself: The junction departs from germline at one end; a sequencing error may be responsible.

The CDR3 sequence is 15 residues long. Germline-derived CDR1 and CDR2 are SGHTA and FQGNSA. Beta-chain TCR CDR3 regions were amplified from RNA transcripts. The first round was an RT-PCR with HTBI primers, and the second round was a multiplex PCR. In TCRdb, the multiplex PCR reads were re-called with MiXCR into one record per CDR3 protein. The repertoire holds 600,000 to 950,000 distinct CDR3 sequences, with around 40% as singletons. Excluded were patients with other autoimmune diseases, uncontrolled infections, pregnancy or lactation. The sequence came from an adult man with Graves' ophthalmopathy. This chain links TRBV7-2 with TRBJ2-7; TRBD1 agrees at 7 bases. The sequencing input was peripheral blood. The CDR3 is CASSSMPGQPYGQYF. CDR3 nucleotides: TGTGCCAGCAGCTCGATGCCGGGACAGCCTTACGGGCAGTACTTC.